This T cell receptor (beta chain) is drawn from a study of CD8 T cells in Susac syndrome. Sequencing of TCR beta was performed on blood CD8+ and CD4+ T cells. In the multiple sclerosis control group, patients were treatment-naive and had stable or active relapsing-remitting disease. Reverse transcription of roughly 0.5 to 1 ug RNA was performed with random hexamers. Each CDR3 protein is one row after TCRdb ran MiXCR on the immunoSEQ multiplex PCR reads. The repertoire holds over 350,000 distinct CDR3 sequences, with 85% as singletons. The CDR3 spans 13 residues. Trimming left V 1 base short and J 6 bases short, with 6 bases between. Germline CDR1 reads SGHDN; CDR2 reads FVKESK.

The chain links TRBV14 to TRBJ2-2, with D uncertain. This clonotype was obtained from a human donor with multiple sclerosis. The sequencing sample was made of CD8+ T cells from PBMCs. CDR3 in DNA: TGTGCCAGCAGCCAAGTTGCCCCCGGGGAGCTGTTTTTT. Amino acid sequence: CASSQVAPGELFF.